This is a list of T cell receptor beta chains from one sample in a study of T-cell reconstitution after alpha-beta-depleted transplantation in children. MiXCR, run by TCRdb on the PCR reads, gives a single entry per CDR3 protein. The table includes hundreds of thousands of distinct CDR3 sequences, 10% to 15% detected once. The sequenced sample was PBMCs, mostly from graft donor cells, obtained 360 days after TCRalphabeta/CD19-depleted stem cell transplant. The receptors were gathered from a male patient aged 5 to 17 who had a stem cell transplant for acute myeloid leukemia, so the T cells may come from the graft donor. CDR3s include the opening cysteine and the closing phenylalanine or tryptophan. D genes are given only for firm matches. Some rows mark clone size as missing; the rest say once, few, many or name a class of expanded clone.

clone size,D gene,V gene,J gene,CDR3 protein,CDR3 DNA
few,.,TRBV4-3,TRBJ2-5,CASSRVQALETQYF,TGCGCCAGCAGCCGAGTTCAGGCTCTGGAGACCCAGTACTTC
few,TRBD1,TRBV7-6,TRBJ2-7,CASSISGTGSYEQYF,TGTGCCAGCAGCATATCCGGGACAGGGTCCTACGAGCAGTACTTC
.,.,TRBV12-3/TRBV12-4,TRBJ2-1,CASRVEGRTNEQFF,TGTGCCAGCAGGGTTGAGGGCCGAACCAATGAGCAGTTCTTC
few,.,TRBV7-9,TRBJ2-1,CASSFWEGAGEQFF,TGTGCCAGCAGCTTTTGGGAGGGGGCCGGTGAGCAGTTCTTC
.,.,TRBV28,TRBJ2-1,CASSLVGFRTERSYNEQFF,TGTGCCAGCAGTTTGGTGGGTTTCCGGACAGAGCGAAGCTACAATGAGCAGTTCTTC
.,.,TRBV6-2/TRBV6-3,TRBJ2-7,CASSRPAEITYEQYF,TGTGCCAGCAGTAGGCCAGCGGAGATAACCTACGAGCAGTACTTC
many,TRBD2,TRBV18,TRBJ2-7,CASSRGGRYEQYF,TGTGCCAGCTCCCGTGGCGGGAGATACGAGCAGTACTTC
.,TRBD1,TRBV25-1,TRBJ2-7,CASSESGQGPYEQYF,TGTGCCAGCAGTGAATCGGGACAGGGACCCTACGAGCAGTACTTC
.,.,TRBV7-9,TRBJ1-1,CASSLGEAGTGTEAFF,TGTGCCAGCAGCTTAGGAGAGGCGGGGACGGGCACTGAAGCTTTCTTT
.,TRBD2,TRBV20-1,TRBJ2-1,CSASGTSGAYNEQFF,TGCAGTGCTAGTGGGACTAGCGGGGCCTACAATGAGCAGTTCTTC